This T cell receptor (beta chain) emerged from a study of cytomegalovirus exposure and HLA in healthy donors. Study results and limitations: TCR beta chain V- and J-gene trimming was linked, in a later analysis, to a missense variant in DCLRE1C.

In germline, CDR1 is SGHRS, CDR2 YFSETQ. CDR3 length: 16 residues. Trimming cost V 4 bases and J 0 bases; bases outside gene matches: 2. Vbeta (60) and Jbeta (13) primers were used in the PCR. Only in-frame clones appear in the TCRdb table, and some are missing; sequencing was by immunoSEQ multiplex PCR. The data show approximately 170,000 clones, with roughly 77% seen just once and about 3% held by the top ten. Worth noting for this clone: Its specificity is not known. This CDR3 is also generated by other DNA sequences in the sample.

The V and J genes are TRBV5-1 and TRBJ2-1, with 12 positions matching TRBD2. Sequenced material: PBMCs. The source of this sequence is a woman in her twenties or thirties in good health and CMV-seropositive. The CDR3 sequence: CASSPTSGSSYNEQFF. The DNA of the CDR3 is TGCGCCAGCAGCCCGACTAGCGGGAGCTCCTACAATGAGCAGTTCTTC. The full variable domain, in which reference TRBV5-1 and TRBJ2-1 provide the parts outside the CDR3, is KAGVTQTPRYLIKTRGQQVTLSCSPISGHRSVSWYQQTPGQGLQFLFEYFSETQRNKGNFPGRFSGRQFSNSRSEMNVSTLELGDSALYLCASSPTSGSSYNEQFFGPGTRLTVL.